Here is one T cell receptor (beta chain) with its context. Its target is not known. Survey-depth TCRbeta CDR3 sequencing reported V/J genes and productive frequencies. Assay: immunoSEQ multiplex PCR; the TCRdb copy retains only in-frame clones and omits some. The sample carries around 24,000 clones, about 90% recorded once. The data belong to a study of tissue T cells after allogeneic stem cell transplantation. The wider study: Adult allogeneic hematopoietic cell transplant recipients with steroid-refractory graft-versus-host disease were prospectively enrolled for research autopsy. Several lines of graft-versus-host disease therapy were given to all patients, all with gastrointestinal involvement.

The CDR3 has 13 amino acids. In germline, CDR1 is SNHLY, CDR2 FYNNEI. The V end lost 6 bases, the J end lost 5 bases, and 13 bases lay between the germline ends. Study outcomes and limitations: Tissue-detected TCR repertoire was only partly captured by blood and spleen T cells.

J is TRBJ1-1 and V is TRBV2; weak D call: TRBD1 (6 bases). Material: blood, obtained before transplantation. The sequence was collected from a male donor older than 55 who later had graft-versus-host disease after an allogeneic stem cell transplant. CDR3 DNA: TGTGCCAGCAGCTGGGCAGGGGAGACTGAAGCTTTCTTT. Its protein is CASSWAGETEAFF.